This T cell receptor beta chain was documented in a study of Ad26.COV2.S vaccination and SARS-CoV-2 variants. Overall study context: Into the muscle, Ad26.COV2.S was dosed once or twice, 56 days apart. Findings of the study overall: Measurement of non-spike TCR breadth gave similar results in vaccine and placebo recipients.

On this clone itself: Its antigen is as yet unknown.

Generated by immunoSEQ multiplex PCR, the TCRdb table keeps only in-frame clones and is missing some. The sample has more than 300,000 clones, around 84% seen once; the top ten hold 1.5% to 2%. Treatment specified: some 20 received Ad26.COV2.S at low or high dose, single or two shots; roughly five received placebo; per-sample allocation not given. Following the first vaccine or placebo injection, samples were taken on day 63. In the vaccine, an Ad26 vector expressed the SARS-CoV-2 spike of the Wuhan strain. Germline V gene sequence: CDR1 SNHLY, CDR2 FYNNEI. The CDR3 contains 14 residues. Trimming shortened V by 10 bases and J by 6 bases, and 18 bases separated the two germline ends.

This receptor was identified in a person between 18 and 59 years old who received the Ad26.COV2.S COVID-19 vaccine or a placebo. This specimen consisted of peripheral blood, obtained in a trial of Ad26.COV2.S vaccine versus placebo. This sequence joins TRBV2 and TRBJ2-2; D is undetermined. The CDR3 DNA reads as TGTGCCATTTCCCTTACCAACAGTCCCGGGGAGCTGTTTTTT. It translates to CAISLTNSPGELFF.